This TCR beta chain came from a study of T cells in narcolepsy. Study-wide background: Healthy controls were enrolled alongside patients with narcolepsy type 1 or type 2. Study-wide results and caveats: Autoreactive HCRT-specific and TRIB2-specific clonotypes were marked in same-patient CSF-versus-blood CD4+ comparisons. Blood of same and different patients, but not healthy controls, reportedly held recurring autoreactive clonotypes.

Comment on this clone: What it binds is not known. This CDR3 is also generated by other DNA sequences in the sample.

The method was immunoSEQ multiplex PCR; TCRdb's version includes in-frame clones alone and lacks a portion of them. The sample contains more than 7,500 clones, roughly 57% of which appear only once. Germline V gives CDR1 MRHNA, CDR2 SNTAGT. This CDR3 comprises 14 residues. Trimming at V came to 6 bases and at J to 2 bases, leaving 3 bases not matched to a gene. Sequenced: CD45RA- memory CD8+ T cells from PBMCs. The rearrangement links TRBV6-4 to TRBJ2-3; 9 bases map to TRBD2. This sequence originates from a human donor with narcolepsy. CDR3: CASSGGGATDTQYF. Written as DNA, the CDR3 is TGTGCCAGCAGCGGCGGGGGGGCCACAGATACGCAGTATTTT.